This T cell receptor beta chain was obtained from a study of shared clonotypes between healthy human individuals. Produced via immunoSEQ multiplex PCR; TCRdb's table is partial and in-frame only. The sample has roughly 2 million clones, 85% to 95% seen once; the top ten hold roughly 1%. Germline V lookup: CDR1 DFQATT, CDR2 SNEGSKA (reference sequence). With V trimmed by 3 bases and J by 5 bases, 0 bases remained unmatched. The CDR3 totals 11 residues. Terminally differentiated effector memory CD45RA+ cells were excluded from the naive CD8 cells, which were CD45RO-negative and positively selected for CCR7.

This TCR derives from a man younger than 30 in good health. This chain uses TRBV20-1 with TRBJ1-1; 7 nucleotides align to TRBD1. The specimen was naive CD8+ T cells sorted from blood. Here the CDR3 reads CSARGQTEAFF. CDR3 DNA: TGCAGTGCTAGGGGACAGACTGAAGCTTTCTTT.